The 26 T cell receptor beta chains presented below share a single source sample, sequenced in a study of CD8 T cells in Susac syndrome. cDNA came from 0.5 to 1 ug RNA primed by random hexamers. From the immunoSEQ multiplex PCR reads, TCRdb called clonotypes with MiXCR, one entry per CDR3 protein. The data hold roughly 100,000 distinct CDR3 sequences, with roughly 94% observed a single time. The sequenced sample was CD4+ T cells from PBMCs. These receptors all stem from a human donor with Susac syndrome.

The genes are TRBV4-3 and TRBJ2-3, with 10 bases identical to TRBD2. The V gene's germline CDR1 is LGHNA and CDR2 YSLEER. This CDR3 is 17 amino acids long. After removal of 0 bases from V and 5 bases from J, the junction contained 8 bases not matched to a gene. CDR3 amino acids: CASSQDIAGGVGDTQYF. In nucleotides, the CDR3 is TGCGCCAGCAGCCAAGATATAGCGGGGGGCGTGGGAGATACGCAGTATTTT.

The genes are TRBV9 and TRBJ2-7; 7 nucleotides line up with TRBD1. This CDR3 comprises 12 residues. V lost 4 bases and J lost 5; bases outside the gene matches: 3. Per the germline V gene, CDR1 is SGDLS and CDR2 is YYNGEE. The CDR3: CASSPQGDEQYF. In DNA form, the CDR3 reads TGTGCCAGCAGCCCCCAGGGGGACGAGCAGTACTTC.

The chain combines TRBV29-1 with TRBJ1-1; 8 bases are a match to TRBD1. Germline loops: CDR1 SQVTM, CDR2 ANQGSEA. V shed 7 bases, J shed 3 bases, and the junction held 4 bases outside the gene matches. CDR3 length equals 12 residues. Here the CDR3 DNA reads TGCAGCGCCGGACAGGGTGACACTGAAGCTTTCTTT. Translated, it gives CSAGQGDTEAFF.

The chain combines TRBV15 with TRBJ2-3, with a possible D match to TRBD2 (5 bases). Trimming pared 5 bases from V and 0 bases from J, leaving 15 bases between. The V gene's germline CDR1 is LNHNV and CDR2 YYDKDF (reference sequence). The CDR3 consists of 16 residues. CDR3 in amino acids: CATSALTRGSTDTQYF. The CDR3 region has the DNA TGTGCCACCAGCGCCCTTACCCGGGGAAGCACAGATACGCAGTATTTT.

V gene TRBV10-3 combines with J gene TRBJ2-3; TRBD1 or TRBD2 may be the D gene (5 bases each). Germline V CDR1 and CDR2: ENHRY, SYGVKD. V was clipped by 10 bases and J by 5 bases, with 10 bases between them. CDR3 length equals 11 residues. The CDR3 region has the DNA TGTGCCACCGGGACGATAGATACGCAGTATTTT. This encodes CATGTIDTQYF.

The chain carries TRBV20-1 and TRBJ2-5; D not certain. In germline, CDR1 is DFQATT, CDR2 SNEGSKA (reference sequence). The CDR3 covers 12 residues. V lost 0 bases, J lost 5 bases, and 7 bases lay in between. The DNA of the CDR3 is TGCAGTGCTAGAGAAGTCAGGGAGACCCAGTACTTC. Translated: CSAREVRETQYF.

The CDR3 sequence: CASSPTETDTQYF. The DNA for the CDR3 is TGTGCCAGCAGCCCAACAGAAACAGATACGCAGTATTTT. This chain connects TRBV7-6 to TRBJ2-3; D is unresolved. The CDR3 is made up of 13 amino acids. CDR1 and CDR2 (germline): SGHVS, FNYEAQ. Trimming took 5 bases from V and 3 from J, leaving 9 bases between them.

The rearrangement joins TRBV9 to TRBJ1-2, with no clear D. The germline V gene has CDR1 SGDLS and CDR2 YYNGEE. This CDR3 contains 13 residues. Trimming left V 0 bases short and J 2 bases short, with 5 bases between. CDR3 in DNA: TGTGCCAGCAGCGTAGCTGGGAACTATGGCTACACCTTC. Its translation is CASSVAGNYGYTF.

V gene TRBV11-2 combines with J gene TRBJ2-5; perhaps TRBD1 as D (5 bases). Trimming removed 5 bases at V and 7 bases at J, with 14 bases between. CDR1 SGHAT and CDR2 FQNNGV come from the germline V gene. The CDR3 sequence is 13 residues long. The DNA of the CDR3 is TGTGCCAGCAGCCCCGTCAGGGTAGGGACCCAGTACTTC. Its translation: CASSPVRVGTQYF.

The rearrangement uses TRBV12-3 or TRBV12-4 and TRBJ2-5; 7 bases map to TRBD2. The CDR3 is made up of 13 amino acids. V dropped 7 bases and J dropped 2; count of bases not matched to a gene: 4. Written as DNA, the CDR3 is TGTGCCAGCACCCGGGGGGTTCAAGAGACCCAGTACTTC. As protein: CASTRGVQETQYF.

The chain is built from TRBV30 and TRBJ1-3; D not certain. This CDR3 has 16 residues. Germline-derived CDR1 and CDR2 are GTSNPN and SVGIG (reference sequence). V lost 1 base, J lost 4 bases, and 17 bases lay in between. The CDR3 protein is CAWSATQDLLGNTIYF. The CDR3 DNA follows: TGTGCCTGGAGTGCCACCCAGGACTTGCTGGGAAACACCATATATTTT. The full variable domain, rest sourced from reference TRBV30 and TRBJ1-3, is SQTIHQWPATLVQPVGSPLSLECTVEGTSNPNLYWYRQAAGRGLQLLFYSVGIGQISSEVPQNLSASRPQDRQFILSSKKLLLSDSGFYLCAWSATQDLLGNTIYFGEGSWLTVV.

The chain carries TRBV21-1 and TRBJ1-5; TRBD1 is the table's D call, not checked against the DNA. TRBV21-1 is a recognized pseudogene. The CDR3 is made up of 12 amino acids. The CDR3 reads CASSTGHQPQHF. The CDR3 DNA sequence: TGTGCCAGCAGCACCGGGCATCAGCCCCAGCATTTT.

As DNA, the CDR3 is TGTGCCAGCAGCATAGCGAGAAACCACGAGCAGTACTTC. This codes for CASSIARNHEQYF. J is TRBJ2-7 and V is TRBV21-1. TRBV21-1 is an annotated pseudogene. The CDR3 sequence is 13 residues long.

V gene TRBV7-8 combines with J gene TRBJ2-2; 11 bases are shared with TRBD2. With V trimmed by 5 bases and J by 8 bases, 7 bases remained unmatched. The CDR3 is 15 amino acids. From germline, CDR1 is SGHVS and CDR2 FQNEAQ. In nucleotides, the CDR3 is TGTGCCAGCAGCCGGATAGCGGGGGGGCAGGGGGAGCTGTTTTTT. Translation gives CASSRIAGGQGELFF.

Here the CDR3 reads CASSPDRKRGYTF. The CDR3 DNA is TGTGCCAGCTCACCCGACAGGAAAAGGGGCTACACCTTC. This rearrangement joins TRBV18 to TRBJ1-2, with D tentatively TRBD1 (6 bases). Trimming took off 3 bases at V and 8 bases at J, with 13 bases between the two ends. The CDR3 consists of 13 residues. CDR1 KGHSH and CDR2 LQKENI come from the germline V gene. Using reference TRBV18 and TRBJ1-2 for the parts outside the CDR3, the full variable domain is NAGVMQNPRHLVRRRGQEARLRCSPMKGHSHVYWYRQLPEEGLKFMVYLQKENIIDESGMPKERFSAEFPKEGPSILRIQQVVRGDSAAYFCASSPDRKRGYTFGSGTRLTVV.

The chain is built from TRBV14 and TRBJ1-2; the D is unclear. With 4 bases removed from V and 1 base from J, the gap between germline ends came to 16 bases. The CDR3 totals 16 residues. Per germline, CDR1 SGHDN and CDR2 FVKESK. CDR3 coding DNA: TGTGCCAGCAGCCCTGTTGAAGGAGCACTTAACTATGGCTACACCTTC. Encoded protein: CASSPVEGALNYGYTF.

The CDR3 is CASSSTGYYGYTF. Written as DNA, the CDR3 is TGTGCCAGCAGTTCTACAGGGTACTATGGCTACACCTTC. This chain links TRBV6-5 with TRBJ1-2; D possibly corresponds to TRBD1 (6 bases). Germline values: CDR1 MNHEY, CDR2 SVGAGI. The CDR3 is 13 amino acids. V was pared by 4 bases and J by 3 bases, with 9 bases between.

This clonotype appeared once. The V gene is TRBV29-1, the J gene TRBJ1-3; D is uncertain. The CDR3 length is 13 residues. The germline V gene encodes CDR1 SQVTM and CDR2 ANQGSEA. Trimming removed 5 bases from V and 2 bases from J, with 10 bases in between. In DNA form, the CDR3 reads TGCAGCGTTTCTACCGGGACTGGAAACACCATATATTTT. Translation gives CSVSTGTGNTIYF.

The CDR3 bases are TGTGCCACCAGTGATCCGGGTACAGGGAGGAATGAGCAGTTCTTC. Amino acids: CATSDPGTGRNEQFF. The chain links TRBV24-1 to TRBJ2-1; D tentatively fits TRBD1 or TRBD2 (6 bases each). Trimming shortened V by 3 bases and J by 7 bases, and 15 bases separated the two germline ends. There are 15 residues in the CDR3. Germline loops: CDR1 KGHDR, CDR2 SFDVKD.

The rearrangement joins TRBV12-3 or TRBV12-4 to TRBJ2-3; TRBD1 is a possible D gene (6 bases). V dropped 3 bases and J dropped 2 bases, with 9 bases sitting between them. CDR3 size: 14 residues. CDR3 DNA: TGTGCCAGCAGTTTGAACAGGGCCACAGATACGCAGTATTTT. Residues: CASSLNRATDTQYF.

V is TRBV20-1 and J is TRBJ1-4, with 10 bases that match TRBD1. CDR1 DFQATT and CDR2 SNEGSKA come from the germline V gene (reference sequence). CDR3 size: 15 residues. Trimming at V came to 0 bases and at J to 8 bases, leaving 6 bases not matched to a gene. Here the CDR3 DNA reads TGCAGTGCTAGAGATCTGGGACAGGGGACCGAAAAACTGTTTTTT. Its protein is CSARDLGQGTEKLFF.

V usage is TRBV5-1 and J usage is TRBJ2-5, with 8 bases that match TRBD2. This CDR3 comprises 16 residues. The germline V gene has CDR1 SGHRS and CDR2 YFSETQ. With 0 bases clipped from V and 5 bases from J, the junction kept 9 bases outside the gene matches. CDR3 protein: CASSLERRGDVETQYF. CDR3 sequence (DNA): TGCGCCAGCAGCTTGGAACGGCGGGGGGATGTGGAGACCCAGTACTTC.

V and J are TRBV2 and TRBJ2-3; 9 nucleotides match TRBD2. Germline CDR1 and CDR2: SNHLY and FYNNEI. The CDR3 contains 15 residues. V lost 5 bases to trimming and J lost 2 bases; unmatched junction nucleotides: 5. CDR3 sequence reads: CASSRLAVLTDTQYF. For the CDR3, the DNA is TGTGCCAGCAGTCGACTAGCGGTCCTCACAGATACGCAGTATTTT.

The chain employs TRBV20-1 and TRBJ2-1, with unresolved D. The CDR3 runs 11 residues. Germline values: CDR1 DFQATT, CDR2 SNEGSKA (reference sequence). V was clipped by 2 bases and J by 8 bases, with 7 bases between them. The CDR3 here is CSARQIYEQFF. Here the CDR3 DNA reads TGCAGTGCTAGACAGATCTATGAGCAGTTCTTC.

This chain joins TRBV3-1 and TRBJ2-1; D not resolved. CDR3 length: 14 amino acids. V lost 0 bases to trimming and J lost 9 bases, with 12 bases between them. The germline CDR1 and CDR2 sequences are LGHDT and YNNKEL (reference sequence). The DNA for the CDR3 is TGTGCCAGCAGCCAAGACGGTCTTGTGGTTGAGCAGTTCTTC. Its translation: CASSQDGLVVEQFF.

The rearrangement joins TRBV7-2 to TRBJ1-2, with 9 positions matching TRBD1. CDR3 length equals 15 residues. Per the germline V gene, CDR1 is SGHTA and CDR2 is FQGNSA. V gave up 1 base and J gave up 3 bases; unmatched junction bases: 3. CDR3 sequence (DNA): TGTGCCAGCAGCTTAGTGGACAGGGGTGACTATGGCTACACCTTC. This encodes CASSLVDRGDYGYTF.